This T cell receptor (beta chain) was captured by sequencing in a study of cytomegalovirus exposure and HLA in healthy donors. Study-wide points: Excluded were some V segments that proved indistinguishable, including TRBV6-2 and TRBV6-3. Relative to equally common others, HLA-associated TCR beta chains showed greater clonal expansion in a later analysis. Most TCRs appeared rarely, but some public TCRs recurred in many donors. There were several of the most significant clusters that appeared linked to common viral pathogens in a later analysis.

The V segment lost 7 bases and the J segment 6 bases; nucleotides outside the gene matches: 10. The CDR3 extends over 15 amino acids. Germline assignment: CDR1 SGHAT and CDR2 FQNNGV. PCR used 60 Vbeta primers and 13 Jbeta primers. Method: immunoSEQ multiplex PCR; TCRdb's copy keeps in-frame clones and lacks some. The sample yields 120,000 or so clones, 81% seen once. Worth noting for this clone: What it binds is not known.

This chain connects TRBV11-2 to TRBJ2-3; 10 bases align to TRBD2. Material for sequencing was PBMCs. This receptor was obtained from a man in his late teens or twenties in good health and CMV-seropositive. CDR3 protein: CASKLSGGAGDTQYF. As DNA, the CDR3 is TGTGCCAGCAAACTGAGCGGGGGGGCCGGGGATACGCAGTATTTT.